A single sample gave rise to the 5 T cell receptor beta chains below, sequenced in a study of T cells after yellow fever vaccination. Each CDR3 protein is one row after TCRdb ran MiXCR on the 5' RACE reads. The table records about 330,000 distinct CDR3 sequences, about 7.8% of them present only once. The sequenced sample was PBMCs, obtained 45 days after the first yellow fever vaccination. These receptors originate from a man aged 18 to 29 who received the YFV17D yellow fever vaccine.

The chain carries TRBV5-1 and TRBJ2-7; D is ambiguous. The CDR3 length is 12 residues. Trimming removed 0 bases from V and 7 bases from J, with 8 bases in between. Germline values: CDR1 SGHRS, CDR2 YFSETQ. The CDR3 DNA sequence: TGCGCCAGCAGCTTGGTTAACGCAGAGCAGTACTTC. As protein: CASSLVNAEQYF.

This chain links TRBV7-2 with TRBJ2-7, with no clear D. Germline V lookup: CDR1 SGHTA, CDR2 FQGNSA. Deletions cut 2 bases from V and 5 bases from J, with 10 bases between. The CDR3 extends over 13 amino acids. The CDR3 DNA reads TGTGCCAGCAGCTTATTCAGTTTCGACGAGCAGTACTTC. Amino acid sequence: CASSLFSFDEQYF.

This clonotype was seen just once. The chain combines TRBV6-2 or TRBV6-3 with TRBJ2-3; 12 bases align to TRBD2. The CDR3 is 16 residues long. Germline V gene lookup returns CDR1 MNHEY and CDR2 SVGEGT. V shed 6 bases and J 2 bases; nucleotides not matched to a gene: 6. In nucleotides, the CDR3 is TGTGCCAGCAGAACTAGACTAGCGGGGGACACAGATACGCAGTATTTT. This translates into CASRTRLAGDTDTQYF.

This clonotype was counted between two and nine times. This chain links TRBV28 with TRBJ1-1; 7 nucleotides line up with TRBD1. The CDR3 length is 16 residues. Germline assignment: CDR1 MDHEN and CDR2 SYDVKM. The trim removed 5 bases at V and 4 bases at J, leaving 13 bases unmatched. The CDR3 bases are TGTGCCAGCAGTCCCCCCCGGGACAGTCGGCCCACTGAAGCTTTCTTT. Residues: CASSPPRDSRPTEAFF. The full variable domain, with the rest looked up from reference TRBV28 and TRBJ1-1, is DVKVTQSSRYLVKRTGEKVFLECVQDMDHENMFWYRQDPGLGLRLIYFSYDVKMKEKGDIPEGYSVSREKKERFSLILESASTNQTSMYLCASSPPRDSRPTEAFFGQGTRLTVV.

This clonotype was detected a few times. V gene TRBV3-1 combines with J gene TRBJ2-3; a weak D match, TRBD2 (5 bases). The CDR3 length is 19 residues. The V gene lost 0 bases and the J gene lost 2 bases, with 21 bases spanning the gap. The germline CDR1 and CDR2 sequences are LGHDT and YNNKEL (reference sequence). The CDR3 protein is CASSQERVFRLADTDTQYF. The CDR3 DNA is TGTGCCAGCAGCCAAGAGCGGGTCTTTCGTCTGGCGGACACAGATACGCAGTATTTT.